The clone carrying this TCR beta chain was detected only a few times. The antigen is not known. This entry is derived from a study of response to subunit inactivated influenza vaccine. This CDR3 has 15 residues. Germline CDR1 reads KGHSH; CDR2 reads LQKENI. The J segment lost 2 bases and the V segment lost 3 bases, leaving 6 bases of the junction unmatched. Regarding the study as a whole: The authors put forward the suggestion that each seasonal influenza vaccination may bring in only a limited number of new T cells.

TCRdb used MiXCR to reprocess the RT-PCR reads, holding one entry per CDR3 protein. The sample lists 300,000 to 350,000 distinct CDR3 sequences; 20% to 25% were seen once. This receptor was obtained from a man aged 50-75 years who received an inactivated influenza vaccine. This specimen consisted of PBMCs from blood, obtained approximately 20 months after vaccination. The rearrangement joins TRBV18 to TRBJ1-2, with 7 nucleotides matching TRBD1. The CDR3 DNA reads TGTGCCAGCTCACCCCTGGGACAGAGCAACTATGGCTACACCTTC. Residues: CASSPLGQSNYGYTF.